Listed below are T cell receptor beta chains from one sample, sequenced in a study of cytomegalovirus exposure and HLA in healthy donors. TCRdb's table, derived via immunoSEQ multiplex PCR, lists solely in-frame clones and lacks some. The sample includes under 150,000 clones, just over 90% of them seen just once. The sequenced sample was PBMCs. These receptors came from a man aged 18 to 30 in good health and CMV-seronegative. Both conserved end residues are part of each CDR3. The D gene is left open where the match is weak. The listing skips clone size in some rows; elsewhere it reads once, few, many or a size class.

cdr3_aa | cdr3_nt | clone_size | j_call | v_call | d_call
CASSDGTSFTDTQYF | TGTGCCAGCAGCGACGGGACTAGCTTTACAGATACGCAGTATTTT | . | TRBJ2-3 | TRBV13 | TRBD2
CASSRTGPSYEQYF | TGCGCCAGCAGCCGGACAGGGCCCTCCTACGAGCAGTACTTC | . | TRBJ2-7 | TRBV5-1 | TRBD1
CASSDVRSAGELFF | TGTGCCAGCAGTGATGTTCGTTCCGCCGGGGAGCTGTTTTTT | once | TRBJ2-2 | TRBV25-1 | .
CASSLYTNTEAFF | TGTGCCAGCAGCTTGTACACGAACACTGAAGCTTTCTTT | . | TRBJ1-1 | TRBV5-6 | .
CSVSTSGGAYYF | TGCAGCGTTTCGACTAGCGGGGGGGCCTATTACTTC | once | TRBJ2-7 | TRBV29-1 | TRBD2
CASSFSETQYF | TGTGCCAGCAGCTTCTCAGAGACCCAGTACTTC | . | TRBJ2-5 | TRBV11-3 | .
CASRAFQETQYF | TGTGCCAGCAGAGCGTTCCAAGAGACCCAGTACTTC | . | TRBJ2-5 | TRBV7-9 | .
CASSLGRDTQYF | TGCGCCAGCAGCTTGGGTAGAGATACGCAGTATTTT | . | TRBJ2-3 | TRBV5-1 | .
CASSQDLAGDGYTF | TGCGCCAGCAGCCAAGATTTGGCAGGGGATGGCTACACCTTC | . | TRBJ1-2 | TRBV4-1 | .
CASQGSNYGYTF | TGTGCCAGTCAGGGGTCTAACTATGGCTACACCTTC | . | TRBJ1-2 | TRBV6-1 | .
CASSIQGQGQGEKLFF | TGTGCCAGTAGTATTCAAGGACAGGGACAAGGGGAAAAACTGTTTTTT | . | TRBJ1-4 | TRBV19 | TRBD1
CASGQGQGTDTQYF | TGTGCTAGTGGCCAAGGACAGGGGACAGATACGCAGTATTTT | once | TRBJ2-3 | TRBV12-5 | TRBD1
CASSFYGRNSPLHF | TGTGCCAGCAGTTTTTACGGCAGGAATTCACCCCTCCACTTT | . | TRBJ1-6 | TRBV27 | .
CASSVPASGSSYNEQFF | TGTGCCAGCAGCGTACCGGCTAGCGGGAGCTCCTACAATGAGCAGTTCTTC | . | TRBJ2-1 | TRBV9 | TRBD2
CASSLDGIETQYF | TGCGCCAGCAGCCTGGACGGTATAGAGACCCAGTACTTC | . | TRBJ2-5 | TRBV5-1 | .
CASSPKGVRFSYEQYF | TGTGCCAGCTCACCAAAGGGGGTAAGGTTTTCCTACGAGCAGTACTTC | . | TRBJ2-7 | TRBV18 | .
CASSTRTSFETQYF | TGCGCCAGCAGCACTCGGACTAGCTTCGAGACCCAGTACTTC | . | TRBJ2-5 | TRBV5-1 | TRBD2
CASSLVRQAYNQPQHF | TGTGCCAGTAGTCTAGTACGACAGGCCTACAATCAGCCCCAGCATTTT | . | TRBJ1-5 | TRBV19 | .
CASSDTFSGVNTGELFF | TGCGCCAGCAGTGACACCTTTAGCGGGGTGAACACCGGGGAGCTGTTTTTT | . | TRBJ2-2 | TRBV10-1 | TRBD2
CASSFGASGGHSSYEQYF | TGTGCCAGCAGCTTTGGCGCCAGCGGGGGGCATAGTTCCTACGAGCAGTACTTC | . | TRBJ2-7 | TRBV7-8 | TRBD2
CASSVPGLAGDHSTDTQYF | TGTGCCAGCAGCGTACCGGGACTAGCGGGAGATCATAGCACAGATACGCAGTATTTT | . | TRBJ2-3 | TRBV7-2 | TRBD2
CASSQDQGNTEAFF | TGCGCCAGCAGCCAAGATCAGGGGAACACTGAAGCTTTCTTT | . | TRBJ1-1 | TRBV4-3 | .
CASSISPTGGNQPQHF | TGTGCCAGTAGTATTTCCCCGACAGGGGGAAATCAGCCCCAGCATTTT | . | TRBJ1-5 | TRBV19 | TRBD1
CASRTATVQGQPQHF | TGTGCCAGCAGAACCGCAACAGTCCAGGGGCAGCCCCAGCATTTT | . | TRBJ1-5 | TRBV27 | .
CASSESFRTGDNSPLHF | TGTGCCAGCAGTGAATCCTTTCGGACAGGAGATAATTCACCCCTCCACTTT | . | TRBJ1-6 | TRBV25-1 | TRBD1
CATSLAGGVGTQYF | TGTGCCACCTCCCTAGCGGGGGGAGTTGGGACCCAGTACTTC | . | TRBJ2-5 | TRBV15 | TRBD2
CASSSQGNTEAFF | TGTGCCAGCAGCTCGCAGGGGAACACTGAAGCTTTCTTT | . | TRBJ1-1 | TRBV7-2 | .
CASSLNAGTSGTQYF | TGTGCCAGCAGCTTGAACGCCGGGACTAGCGGTACGCAGTATTTT | . | TRBJ2-3 | TRBV7-9 | TRBD2
CASSPRQGDSPLHF | TGTGCCAGCTCCCCCAGACAGGGAGATTCACCCCTCCACTTT | . | TRBJ1-6 | TRBV18 | TRBD1
CASREPRRNTEAFF | TGCGCCAGCAGGGAGCCCAGACGGAACACTGAAGCTTTCTTT | . | TRBJ1-1 | TRBV5-1 | .
CASSYRRTGGYMEQYF | TGTGCCAGCAGTTACAGAAGGACAGGGGGCTATATGGAGCAGTACTTC | . | TRBJ2-7 | TRBV6-5 | TRBD1
CASSPGQMNTEAFF | TGCGCCAGCAGCCCGGGACAGATGAACACTGAAGCTTTCTTT | . | TRBJ1-1 | TRBV4-3 | TRBD1
CASSQVGTSYEQYF | TGTGCCAGCAGCCAAGTCGGGACTTCCTACGAGCAGTACTTC | once | TRBJ2-7 | TRBV4-2 | .
CASSVGGTGGLFGYTF | TGTGCCAGCAGCGTAGGGGGGACAGGGGGCCTCTTCGGCTACACCTTC | . | TRBJ1-2 | TRBV9 | TRBD1
CASSPRGLVSTDTQYF | TGTGCCAGCTCACCTAGGGGCTTGGTTAGCACAGATACGCAGTATTTT | . | TRBJ2-3 | TRBV18 | .
CAISEKQGVGSPLHF | TGTGCCATCAGTGAGAAACAAGGGGTGGGTTCACCCCTCCACTTT | . | TRBJ1-6 | TRBV10-3 | .
CASSLGSGVDTQYF | TGTGCCAGCAGCTTAGGCAGCGGTGTAGATACGCAGTATTTT | . | TRBJ2-3 | TRBV13 | .
CAISEGRIGWHTQYF | TGTGCCATCAGTGAGGGCCGCATCGGGTGGCACACGCAGTATTTT | . | TRBJ2-3 | TRBV10-3 | .
CASSLMRSGGRTDTQYF | TGTGCCAGCAGTTTAATGCGCAGCGGGGGGCGCACAGATACGCAGTATTTT | . | TRBJ2-3 | TRBV27 | TRBD2